Sequencing of this T cell receptor beta chain was carried out in a study of blood T cell repertoires in COVID-19. Study summary: COVID-19 samples from acute and convalescent phases originated in the United States, Italy and Spain. Sources were T cells, B-cell-depleted T cells, or PBMCs; the material itself was cDNA or gDNA.

Participant age was about 18 to 89 years, and participants resided in 24 US areas. Germline CDR1 SEHNR, CDR2 FQNEAQ (reference sequence). V was clipped by 5 bases and J by 2 bases; unmatched bases: 7. The CDR3 spans 16 residues. As originally analysed: From reference gene primer amplification, estimates of nucleated cell counts were derived. Method: immunoSEQ multiplex PCR; TCRdb's copy keeps in-frame clones and lacks some. V and J calls and clone size follow that table, whereas D and trimming were derived from the DNA. The sample lists about 170,000 clones; 87% were seen once. The rearrangement links TRBV7-9 to TRBJ2-1; 9 nucleotides agree with TRBD2. The source of this sequence is a human donor with acute COVID-19. The donor label of this sample is uncertain. Sequencing input: PBMCs or T cells enriched from blood (not recorded which). The CDR3 loop reads CASSQRGGGAYNEQFF. CDR3 nucleotide sequence: TGTGCCAGCAGCCAAAGGGGCGGGGGGGCCTACAATGAGCAGTTCTTC. Filled out from reference TRBV7-9 and TRBJ2-1, the complete variable domain reads DTGVSQNPRHKITKRGQNVTFRCDPISEHNRLYWYRQTLGQGPEFLTYFQNEAQLEKSRLLSDRFSAERPKGSFSTLEIQRTEQGDSAMYLCASSQRGGGAYNEQFFGPGTRLTVL.